The clone carrying this T cell receptor (beta chain) has only a few counts. Its antigen remains unknown. The data belong to a study of beta chain features in type 1 diabetes. CDR3 size: 15 residues. V lost 0 bases, J lost 6 bases, and 12 bases lay in between. From germline, CDR1 is SGHRS and CDR2 YFSETQ. The sequenced template was cDNA made from the entire isolated RNA. Profiling relied on immunoSEQ multiplex PCR, and the TCRdb table lists in-frame clones only, not all of them. The sample records roughly 150,000 clones, about 8.1% being singletons. Study observations and caveats: There was a moderate but significant shortening of TCRB CDR3s in all four CD4+ subsets of Type 1 diabetes patients. The study left unresolved whether HLA type influences TCRB rearrangement. A pattern of fewer insertions and more deletions at VDJ junctions was seen in type 1 diabetes patients.

V gene TRBV5-1 combines with J gene TRBJ1-4, with a weak D call TRBD1 (6 bases). The sample consisted of central memory CD4+ T cells from blood. This receptor was taken from a woman aged 18-30 years with type 1 diabetes. CDR3 residues: CASSLEGGLDEKLFF. As DNA, the CDR3 is TGCGCCAGCAGCTTGGAGGGGGGGTTGGATGAAAAACTGTTTTTT.